This T cell receptor beta chain was sequenced during a study of T cells in narcolepsy. V was pared by 4 bases and J by 0 bases, with 10 bases between. The germline V gene has CDR1 SGDLS and CDR2 YYNGEE. The CDR3 sequence is 15 residues long. Sequencing was performed with immunoSEQ multiplex PCR; in TCRdb, only in-frame clones are kept and a portion is missing. The sample has 15,000 or so clones; 55% to 75% are singletons. Regarding the study as a whole: Autoreactive HCRT-specific and TRIB2-specific clonotypes were marked in same-patient CSF-versus-blood CD4+ comparisons.

This clone counts as medium-sized. Its antigen is currently unknown. This sequence was found in a human donor with narcolepsy. The rearrangement joins TRBV9 to TRBJ1-4, with D uncertain. What was sequenced was CD45RA- memory CD8+ T cells from PBMCs. CDR3 bases: TGTGCCAGCAGCACTCAGGATGCAACTAATGAAAAACTGTTTTTT. It translates to CASSTQDATNEKLFF.